These 2 T cell receptor beta chains were all obtained from the same sample, sequenced in a study of blood T cell repertoires in COVID-19. The protocol was immunoSEQ multiplex PCR, while the TCRdb copy is restricted to in-frame clones and leaves out a portion. Among about 190,000 clones listed, 70% to 85% were seen once. Sequencing was carried out using peripheral blood. These receptors were taken from a woman aged 30 to 39 with acute or convalescent COVID-19.

The V gene is TRBV3-1 (or the pseudogene TRBV3-2), the J gene TRBJ2-5, with 8 bases fitting TRBD2. CDR3 length equals 17 residues. Germline-derived CDR1 and CDR2 are LGHDT and YNNKEL (reference sequence). After removal of 0 bases from V and 4 bases from J, the junction contained 10 bases not matched to a gene. CDR3 sequence: CASSQDWGGGRGETQYF. The DNA of the CDR3 is TGTGCCAGCAGCCAAGATTGGGGCGGGGGGCGAGGAGAGACCCAGTACTTC.

This clone was seen a single time. V and J are TRBV19 and TRBJ1-2, with a tentative D call TRBD1 (6 bases). The CDR3 length is 14 residues. The V gene lost 1 base and the J gene lost 3 bases, with 9 bases spanning the gap. Per germline, CDR1 LNHDA and CDR2 SQIVND (reference sequence). The CDR3 loop reads CASSIGAGDYGYTF. The CDR3 coding sequence is TGTGCCAGTAGTATAGGCGCAGGGGACTATGGCTACACCTTC.